One sample yielded the 9 T cell receptor beta chains listed below, sequenced in a study of blood T cells in healthy people across ages. With a J-beta primer mix and a sample-barcoded 5' primer, a second PCR ran about 7 to 11 cycles. Via MiXCR, TCRdb re-called the 5' RACE reads, giving one row per CDR3 protein. The data hold hundreds of thousands of distinct CDR3 sequences, with 35% to 50% observed a single time. The sequencing input was blood. Receptors were obtained from a man at least 80 years old in good health.

This chain links TRBV2 with TRBJ1-5; D is uncertain. The CDR3 has 14 amino acids. Germline CDR1 SNHLY, CDR2 FYNNEI. Trimming cost V 6 bases and J 0 bases, with 9 bases left between them. The CDR3 region is CASSQIYSNQPQHF. The CDR3 nucleotides read TGTGCCAGCAGCCAGATTTATAGCAATCAGCCCCAGCATTTT.

The J gene is TRBJ2-1, the V gene TRBV12-3 or TRBV12-4; the match to TRBD1 covers 8 bases. V lost 1 base to trimming and J lost 2 bases; unmatched junction nucleotides: 4. The CDR3 is made up of 16 amino acids. CDR3 sequence: CASSLGQGATYNEQFF. CDR3 nucleotide sequence: TGTGCCAGCAGTTTAGGGCAGGGGGCCACCTACAATGAGCAGTTCTTC.

This clonotype has just one count. V is TRBV6-2 or TRBV6-3 and J is TRBJ2-1; the D gene is possibly TRBD2 (6 bases). Trimming removed 6 bases from V and 10 bases from J, with 22 bases in between. Germline values: CDR1 MNHEY, CDR2 SVGEGT. CDR3 size: 15 residues. The CDR3 nucleotides read TGTGCCAGCAGGCCGGGACGAGCGGGTTCGAGGGAGCAGTTCTTC. Its translation is CASRPGRAGSREQFF.

This sequence joins TRBV20-1 and TRBJ1-1; TRBD1 might be the D (5 bases). Per the germline V gene, CDR1 is DFQATT and CDR2 is SNEGSKA (reference sequence). This CDR3 comprises 10 residues. V was clipped by 4 bases and J by 11 bases, with 11 bases between them. This CDR3 reads CSANGATAFF. The CDR3 DNA sequence: TGCAGTGCTAACGGGGCAACGGCTTTCTTT.

The chain combines TRBV6-2 or TRBV6-3 with TRBJ2-1; D is possibly TRBD2 (5 bases). Trimming cost V 7 bases and J 8 bases, with 12 bases left between them. The length of the CDR3 is 12 residues. The germline gives CDR1 MNHEY, CDR2 SVGEGT. CDR3 nucleotides: TGTGCCAGCATCTCTACTAGGTATGAGCAGTTCTTC. It yields the protein CASISTRYEQFF.

The chain links TRBV20-1 to TRBJ2-7; D is ambiguous. The length of the CDR3 is 12 residues. Germline assignment: CDR1 DFQATT and CDR2 SNEGSKA (reference sequence). The V end was cut by 7 bases, the J end by 2 bases, with 12 bases between. The CDR3 nucleotides are TGCAGTGGCAGTAGAGATCCCTACGAGCAGTACTTC. Translating gives CSGSRDPYEQYF.

This clonotype was found a few times. The chain is built from TRBV20-1 and TRBJ2-7, with D tentatively TRBD1 or TRBD2 (5 bases each). Deletions cut 6 bases from V and 6 bases from J, with 12 bases between. CDR3 size: 11 residues. Looked up from germline, CDR1 is DFQATT and CDR2 is SNEGSKA (reference sequence). This chain's CDR3 is CSARDAGEQYF. The CDR3 DNA is TGCAGTGCCCGGGACGCCGGCGAGCAGTACTTC.

The rearrangement uses TRBV20-1 and TRBJ1-5; D not certain. The CDR3 contains 13 residues. Deletions cut 5 bases from V and 6 bases from J, with 14 bases between. CDR1 and CDR2 from the germline V gene are DFQATT and SNEGSKA (reference sequence). In DNA, the CDR3 is TGCAGTGCTTTGGAAAGATTGAGTCAGCCCCAGCATTTT. This codes for CSALERLSQPQHF.

The table lists this clonotype with a count of one. The chain joins TRBV29-1 to TRBJ2-5; D may be TRBD2 (6 bases). V dropped 6 bases and J dropped 1 base, with 21 bases sitting between them. This CDR3 has 16 residues. The germline V gene has CDR1 SQVTM and CDR2 ANQGSEA. The DNA of the CDR3 is TGCAGCGTCGCGCGACAGAAACTAGCCCTCCAAGAGACCCAGTACTTC. Translating gives CSVARQKLALQETQYF. Together with reference TRBV29-1 and TRBJ2-5, the CDR3 gives the full variable domain: SAVISQKPSRDICQRGTSLTIQCQVDSQVTMMFWYRQQPGQSLTLIATANQGSEATYESGFVIDKFPISRPNLTFSTLTVSNMSPEDSSIYLCSVARQKLALQETQYFGPGTRLLVL.